These 17 T cell receptor beta chains were all obtained from the same sample, sequenced in a study of OX40 agonist ivuxolimab in advanced cancers. The table came from immunoSEQ multiplex PCR; TCRdb's copy has only in-frame clones and leaves some out. The sample has approximately 46,000 clones, roughly three quarters seen once. The sequenced sample was CD4+ or CD8+ T cells sorted from blood, obtained in a trial of the OX40 agonist ivuxolimab. These receptors were obtained from an adult with an advanced solid tumor such as melanoma, head and neck, liver or kidney cancer.

The chain carries TRBV5-5 and TRBJ1-3; D ambiguous. CDR3 length equals 13 residues. The ends were cut back, 4 bases at V and 4 bases at J, with 9 bases in the middle. The germline V gene encodes CDR1 SGHKS and CDR2 YYEKEE (reference sequence). CDR3 DNA sequence: TGTGCCAGCAGCCCTCACGCCGGAAACACCATATATTTT. This encodes CASSPHAGNTIYF.

This sequence joins TRBV7-8 and TRBJ1-5; possibly TRBD1 for D (5 bases). The CDR3 contains 16 residues. The germline gives CDR1 SGHVS, CDR2 FQNEAQ. The V end was cut by 5 bases, the J end by 0 bases, with 14 bases between. The CDR3 region has the DNA TGTGCCAGCAGCCCCTACGGCCAGGGTAGCAATCAGCCCCAGCATTTT. It is translated as CASSPYGQGSNQPQHF. Variable domain in full (rest from reference TRBV7-8 and TRBJ1-5): GAGVSQSPRYKVAKRGQDVALRCDPISGHVSLFWYQQALGQGPEFLTYFQNEAQLDKSGLPSDRFFAERPEGSVSTLKIQRTQQEDSAVYLCASSPYGQGSNQPQHFGDGTRLSIL.

This clone appeared a single time. V gene TRBV6-5 combines with J gene TRBJ2-7, with 8 bases lining up with TRBD1. With 7 bases clipped from V and 6 bases from J, the junction kept 8 bases outside the gene matches. The CDR3 covers 13 residues. Germline values: CDR1 MNHEY, CDR2 SVGAGI. CDR3 sequence reads: CASTRYTGGEQYF. The CDR3, as DNA: TGTGCCAGCACCCGATACACAGGGGGCGAGCAGTACTTC.

V is TRBV2 and J is TRBJ1-2; the D gene is possibly TRBD1 (5 bases). CDR3 length: 15 residues. Trimming took 4 bases from V and 4 from J, leaving 16 bases between them. CDR1 and CDR2 from the germline V gene are SNHLY and FYNNEI. The CDR3 loop is CASSGGQGSSYGYTF. The CDR3 nucleotides read TGTGCCAGCAGTGGGGGCCAGGGATCTTCCTATGGCTACACCTTC.

The J gene is TRBJ1-1, the V gene TRBV7-3; a possible D gene is TRBD1 (6 bases). V shed 4 bases and J shed 0 bases, with 9 bases lying between them. Germline CDR1 reads SGHTA; CDR2 reads FQGTGA. The length of the CDR3 is 14 residues. The CDR3: CASSSTGMNTEAFF. The CDR3 nucleotides read TGTGCCAGCAGCTCGACAGGCATGAACACTGAAGCTTTCTTT. The full variable domain, its missing parts supplied by reference TRBV7-3 and TRBJ1-1, is GAGVSQTPSNKVTEKGKYVELRCDPISGHTALYWYRQSLGQGPEFLIYFQGTGAADDSGLPNDRFFAVRPEGSVSTLKIQRTERGDSAVYLCASSSTGMNTEAFFGQGTRLTVV.

This CDR3 reads CASSVGWGDYGYTF. DNA for the CDR3: TGTGCCAGCAGCGTAGGGTGGGGGGACTATGGCTACACCTTC. The chain joins TRBV9 to TRBJ1-2; a weak D match, TRBD1 (5 bases). Germline V gives CDR1 SGDLS, CDR2 YYNGEE. V lost 0 bases and J lost 3, with 9 bases in between. This CDR3 has 14 amino acids. Full variable domain (missing parts from reference TRBV9 and TRBJ1-2): DSGVTQTPKHLITATGQRVTLRCSPRSGDLSVYWYQQSLDQGLQFLIQYYNGEERAKGNILERFSAQQFPDLHSELNLSSLELGDSALYFCASSVGWGDYGYTFGSGTRLTVV.

The chain uses TRBV10-3 and TRBJ2-7; no clear D gene. The V end was cut by 3 bases, the J end by 0 bases, with 9 bases between. CDR1 is ENHRY and CDR2 is SYGVKD in the germline V gene. The CDR3 is made up of 14 amino acids. The CDR3 region is CAISESQNSYEQYF. The CDR3 DNA sequence: TGTGCCATCAGTGAAAGTCAGAACTCCTACGAGCAGTACTTC.

Only one count was recorded for this clone. The J gene is TRBJ1-1, the V gene TRBV19, with D maybe TRBD1 (6 bases). CDR3 length: 14 residues. The germline gives CDR1 LNHDA, CDR2 SQIVND (reference sequence). V lost 5 bases and J lost 4, with 14 bases in between. CDR3 amino acids: CASSSQGWATEAFF. CDR3 nucleotides: TGTGCCAGTAGTTCACAGGGTTGGGCCACTGAAGCTTTCTTT.

The chain combines TRBV11-2 with TRBJ1-2; the match to TRBD1 covers 7 bases. J lost 2 bases, V lost 8 bases, and 5 bases had no gene match. The CDR3 runs 13 residues. CDR1 and CDR2 from the germline V gene are SGHAT and FQNNGV. The CDR3 region is CASAPGQNYGYTF. In DNA form, the CDR3 reads TGTGCCAGCGCTCCGGGACAGAACTATGGCTACACCTTC.

This clone has just a few counts. V and J are TRBV7-3 and TRBJ2-5, with 8 bases fitting TRBD1. The CDR3 loop spans 14 amino acids. CDR1 SGHTA and CDR2 FQGTGA come from the germline V gene. V lost 5 bases, J lost 6 bases, and 8 bases stayed unmatched. This CDR3 is CASSPGQDSKTQYF. The CDR3 DNA sequence: TGTGCCAGCAGCCCGGGACAGGACTCGAAGACCCAGTACTTC.

This chain uses TRBV19 with TRBJ2-2; D tentatively fits TRBD1 or TRBD2 (6 bases each). Germline-derived CDR1 and CDR2 are LNHDA and SQIVND (reference sequence). The V and J ends lost 3 bases and 5 bases respectively, with 10 bases between them. The CDR3 covers 14 residues. The CDR3 coding sequence is TGTGCCAGTAGTATCGGGGGCGGAACCGGGGAGCTGTTTTTT. Translating it yields CASSIGGGTGELFF. Using reference TRBV19 and TRBJ2-2 for the parts outside the CDR3, the full variable domain is DGGITQSPKYLFRKEGQNVTLSCEQNLNHDAMYWYRQDPGQGLRLIYYSQIVNDFQKGDIAEGYSVSREKKESFPLTVTSAQKNPTAFYLCASSIGGGTGELFFGEGSRLTVL.

The V call is TRBV7-9, the J call TRBJ2-7, with 8 bases lining up with TRBD2. The junction had 5 bases not matched to a gene; V was cut back by 1 base and J by 6 bases. The length of the CDR3 is 14 residues. Germline V gene data show CDR1 as SEHNR and CDR2 as FQNEAQ (reference sequence). The CDR3, as DNA: TGTGCCAGCAGCTTAGGAGCGGGAGAAGGCGAGCAGTACTTC. Protein: CASSLGAGEGEQYF.

The V and J genes are TRBV5-5 and TRBJ1-3; D may be TRBD1 (6 bases). In germline, CDR1 is SGHKS, CDR2 YYEKEE (reference sequence). CDR3 length: 16 amino acids. Trimming took off 6 bases at V and 0 bases at J, with 16 bases between the two ends. CDR3 in amino acids: CASTTTGSFSGNTIYF. Here the CDR3 DNA reads TGTGCCAGCACCACGACAGGTTCCTTCTCTGGAAACACCATATATTTT.

This chain joins TRBV7-3 and TRBJ2-7; the D gene is possibly TRBD2 (5 bases). Looked up from germline, CDR1 is SGHTA and CDR2 is FQGTGA. V gave up 5 bases and J gave up 0 bases, with 11 bases separating them. This CDR3 has 14 amino acids. The CDR3 spells CASSPRTDSYEQYF. The CDR3, as DNA: TGTGCCAGCAGCCCTCGGACTGACTCCTACGAGCAGTACTTC.

This rearrangement joins TRBV28 to TRBJ2-7; tentative D call: TRBD2 (6 bases). This CDR3 contains 14 residues. Germline-derived CDR1 and CDR2 are MDHEN and SYDVKM. The germline V and J ends were trimmed by 7 bases and 0 bases, with 13 bases remaining between them. DNA of the CDR3: TGTGCCAGCAACCAAGGAGGGTTCTCCTACGAGCAGTACTTC. Residues: CASNQGGFSYEQYF.

The chain employs TRBV5-1 and TRBJ2-1; tentatively, D is TRBD1 or TRBD2 (5 bases each). The germline V and J ends were trimmed by 5 bases and 9 bases, with 12 bases remaining between them. The CDR3 has 12 residues. Germline V lookup: CDR1 SGHRS, CDR2 YFSETQ. The CDR3 DNA follows: TGCGCCAGCAGTTGGGGGAGCGGTGAGCAGTTCTTC. This codes for CASSWGSGEQFF.

This sequence joins TRBV5-1 and TRBJ1-1; D is uncertain. V was cut by 2 bases and J by 11 bases, with 13 bases left in between. There are 12 residues in the CDR3. The V gene's germline CDR1 is SGHRS and CDR2 YFSETQ. The chain's CDR3 is CASSFGYQRAFF. The CDR3 DNA sequence: TGCGCCAGCAGCTTCGGTTACCAGAGGGCTTTCTTT.